This is a list of T cell receptor beta chains from one sample in a study of CD8 T cells in Susac syndrome. TCRdb independently ran MiXCR on the immunoSEQ multiplex PCR reads; one entry per CDR3 protein. The sample lists 120,000 or so distinct CDR3 sequences, about 95% occurring once. Sequencing used CD4+ T cells from PBMCs. The origin of the receptors is a human donor in good health. The CDR3 runs from the conserved cysteine through the conserved F or W. D genes are given only for firm matches. Not all rows give a size; the values are once, few, many and, for expanded clones, a class.

>TRBJ2-7|.|TRBD2|TRBV29-1
CSGMGLAGNYEQYF
TGCAGCGGGATGGGACTAGCGGGTAACTATGAGCAGTACTTC
>TRBJ2-7|.|TRBD1|TRBV19
CASRPGQNAYEQYF
TGTGCCAGTAGGCCGGGACAGAATGCCTACGAGCAGTACTTC
>TRBJ2-2|.|.|TRBV5-1
CASSRPPAGELFF
TGCGCCAGCAGCCGCCCTCCCGCCGGGGAGCTGTTTTTT
>TRBJ2-7|.|.|TRBV4-3
CASSQDLTGNYEQYF
TGCGCCAGCAGCCAAGATCTAACGGGGAACTACGAGCAGTACTTC
>TRBJ2-2|.|.|TRBV11-2
CASSLDRWSTGELFF
TGTGCCAGCAGCTTAGATCGGTGGAGCACCGGGGAGCTGTTTTTT
>TRBJ1-1|.|.|TRBV5-1
CASGLDSEAFF
TGCGCCAGCGGCTTGGACTCTGAAGCTTTCTTT
>TRBJ2-7|.|TRBD1|TRBV7-9
CASTLTTGVLYEQYF
TGTGCCAGCACCCTAACCACAGGGGTCCTCTACGAGCAGTACTTC
>TRBJ2-7|.|TRBD2|TRBV6-5
CASSRTLPGGGEQYF
TGTGCCAGCAGTAGGACACTCCCGGGGGGAGGCGAGCAGTACTTC
>TRBJ2-7|.|TRBD1|TRBV6-2/TRBV6-3
CASTRDSHLSYEQYF
TGTGCCAGCACCAGGGACAGCCACCTCTCCTACGAGCAGTACTTC
>TRBJ2-5|.|.|TRBV20-1
CSAPRDPSETQYF
TGCAGTGCCCCCCGGGACCCTTCGGAGACCCAGTACTTC
>TRBJ2-3|.|.|TRBV3-1
CASSQELITDTQYF
TGTGCCAGCAGCCAAGAACTCATCACAGATACGCAGTATTTT
>TRBJ2-5|.|.|TRBV3-1
CASRGALGQETQYF
TGTGCCAGCAGGGGGGCCCTAGGCCAAGAGACCCAGTACTTC
>TRBJ2-2|.|.|TRBV14
CASSQVLANTGELFF
TGTGCCAGCAGCCAAGTACTAGCGAACACCGGGGAGCTGTTTTTT
>TRBJ2-1|.|.|TRBV3-1
CASSHAKEQFF
TGTGCCAGCAGCCATGCGAAGGAGCAGTTCTTC
>TRBJ2-7|.|TRBD2|TRBV3-1
CASSQSGTTRRMYF
TGTGCCAGCAGCCAATCCGGGACTACCCGACGCATGTACTTC
>TRBJ2-7|once|.|TRBV5-1
CASSLVSADYEQYF
TGCGCCAGCAGCTTGGTGTCAGCCGACTACGAGCAGTACTTC
>TRBJ1-2|.|TRBD1|TRBV6-5
CASSSGQGNYGYTF
TGTGCCAGCAGCTCCGGACAGGGGAACTATGGCTACACCTTC
>TRBJ1-2|.|.|TRBV15
CATSPRADYGYTF
TGTGCCACCAGCCCCCGGGCCGACTATGGCTACACCTTC
>TRBJ2-1|.|.|TRBV29-1
CSVYWSWDEQFF
TGCAGCGTTTATTGGAGTTGGGATGAGCAGTTCTTC
>TRBJ1-1|.|.|TRBV19
CASSTPGGFTEAFF
TGTGCCAGTAGTACCCCCGGGGGGTTCACTGAAGCTTTCTTT
>TRBJ2-5|few|.|TRBV9
CASSVGLALETQYF
TGTGCCAGCAGCGTGGGACTGGCGCTAGAGACCCAGTACTTC
>TRBJ2-1|.|TRBD2|TRBV19
CASTETSGAYNEQFF
TGTGCCAGTACCGAGACTAGCGGGGCTTACAATGAGCAGTTCTTC
>TRBJ2-5|.|TRBD2|TRBV20-1
CSARLAGGETQYF
TGCAGTGCTAGACTAGCGGGGGGGGAGACCCAGTACTTC
>TRBJ1-1|.|.|TRBV6-6
CASSYGGGTEAFF
TGTGCCAGCAGTTACGGAGGAGGCACTGAAGCTTTCTTT
>TRBJ2-1|.|.|TRBV29-1
CSVVFVLGADEQFF
TGCAGCGTTGTCTTTGTTTTAGGGGCCGATGAGCAGTTCTTC
>TRBJ2-1|.|TRBD2|TRBV28
CASSSPSGATYNEQFF
TGTGCCAGCAGTTCCCCTAGCGGGGCCACCTACAATGAGCAGTTCTTC
>TRBJ1-2|.|.|TRBV7-9
CASSLNTDWGYTF
TGTGCCAGCAGCTTGAACACAGACTGGGGCTACACCTTC
>TRBJ1-5|.|TRBD1|TRBV2
CASSEGTGKEPQHF
TGTGCCAGCAGTGAGGGGACAGGGAAAGAGCCCCAGCATTTT
>TRBJ2-7|.|TRBD1|TRBV12-3/TRBV12-4
CASSLGQGLDEQYF
TGTGCCAGCAGTTTGGGACAGGGGTTGGACGAGCAGTACTTC
>TRBJ2-7|.|.|TRBV18
CASSPGQGQTGYEQYF
TGTGCCAGCTCTCCGGGTCAGGGCCAAACCGGCTACGAGCAGTACTTC
>TRBJ2-3|.|.|TRBV4-2
CASSQDSRPRWRDTQYF
TGTGCCAGCAGCCAAGATAGCCGGCCCCGGTGGCGTGATACGCAGTATTTT
>TRBJ2-1|.|.|TRBV2
CASSEASGSYNEQFF
TGTGCCAGCAGTGAAGCTAGCGGTTCCTACAATGAGCAGTTCTTC
>TRBJ1-5|.|TRBD1|TRBV20-1
CSAPWTGAEAQHF
TGCAGTGCACCTTGGACAGGAGCAGAGGCCCAGCATTTT
>TRBJ1-3|.|.|TRBV5-1
CASRPEAGYRNTIYF
TGCGCCAGCCGCCCCGAGGCCGGGTATAGAAACACCATATATTTT
>TRBJ2-1|.|TRBD2|TRBV7-6
CASSSTGTSGREQFF
TGTGCCAGCAGCTCCACCGGGACTAGCGGGAGGGAGCAGTTCTTC
>TRBJ1-1|once|TRBD1|TRBV12-3/TRBV12-4
CASSPLGGGAEAFF
TGTGCCAGCAGTCCTCTAGGAGGGGGCGCGGAAGCTTTCTTT
>TRBJ2-1|.|TRBD2|TRBV20-1
CSELAGGPQEQFF
TGCAGTGAGCTAGCGGGAGGGCCGCAGGAGCAGTTCTTC
>TRBJ1-1|.|.|TRBV6-5
CASSRTGGLPEAFF
TGTGCCAGCAGTCGAACGGGGGGCCTCCCTGAAGCTTTCTTT
>TRBJ2-2|.|.|TRBV10-3
CAISDRVISGELFF
TGTGCCATCAGTGACAGGGTTATCTCCGGGGAGCTGTTTTTT
>TRBJ2-6|.|TRBD2|TRBV19
CASSIEGASGRSSGANVLTF
TGTGCCAGTAGTATAGAGGGTGCTAGCGGGAGAAGCTCTGGGGCCAACGTCCTGACTTTC
>TRBJ2-7|.|TRBD2|TRBV7-9
CASSHGGGRAPYEQYF
TGTGCCAGCAGCCACGGGGGGGGCAGGGCTCCCTACGAGCAGTACTTC
>TRBJ2-7|.|TRBD1|TRBV6-5
CASSYRGGRSYEQYF
TGTGCCAGCAGTTACCGAGGGGGCAGGTCCTACGAGCAGTACTTC
>TRBJ2-1|.|.|TRBV28
CASSPLIGEQFF
TGTGCCAGCAGTCCCCTCATTGGCGAGCAGTTCTTC
>TRBJ2-2|.|TRBD2|TRBV2
CASSFPGLAGVGELFF
TGTGCCAGCAGTTTTCCGGGACTAGCGGGAGTCGGGGAGCTGTTTTTT